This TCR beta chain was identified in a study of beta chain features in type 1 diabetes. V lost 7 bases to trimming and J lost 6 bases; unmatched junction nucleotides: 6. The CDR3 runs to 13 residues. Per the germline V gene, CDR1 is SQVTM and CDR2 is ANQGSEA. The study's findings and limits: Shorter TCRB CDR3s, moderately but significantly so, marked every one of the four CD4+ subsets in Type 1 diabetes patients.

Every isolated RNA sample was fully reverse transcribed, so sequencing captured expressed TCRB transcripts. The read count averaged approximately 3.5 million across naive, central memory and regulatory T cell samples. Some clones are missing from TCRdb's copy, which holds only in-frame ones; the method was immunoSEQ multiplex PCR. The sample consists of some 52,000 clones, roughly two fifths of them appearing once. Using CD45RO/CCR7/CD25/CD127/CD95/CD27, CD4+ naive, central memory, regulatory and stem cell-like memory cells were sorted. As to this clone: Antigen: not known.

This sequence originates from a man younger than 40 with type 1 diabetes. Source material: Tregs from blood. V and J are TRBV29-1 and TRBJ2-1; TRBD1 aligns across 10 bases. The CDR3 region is CSGARTGGNEQFF. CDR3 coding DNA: TGCAGCGGCGCGAGGACAGGGGGCAATGAGCAGTTCTTC.